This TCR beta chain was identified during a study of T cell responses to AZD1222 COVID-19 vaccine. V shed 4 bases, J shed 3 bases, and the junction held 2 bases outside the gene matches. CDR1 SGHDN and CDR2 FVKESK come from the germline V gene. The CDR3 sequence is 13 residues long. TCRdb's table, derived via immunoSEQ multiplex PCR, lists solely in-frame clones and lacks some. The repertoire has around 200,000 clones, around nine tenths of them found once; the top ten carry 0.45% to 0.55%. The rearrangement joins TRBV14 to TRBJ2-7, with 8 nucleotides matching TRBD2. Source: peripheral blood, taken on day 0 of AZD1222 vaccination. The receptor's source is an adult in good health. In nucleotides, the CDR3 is TGTGCCAGCAGCCGAGCGGGAGACTACGAGCAGTACTTC. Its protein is CASSRAGDYEQYF. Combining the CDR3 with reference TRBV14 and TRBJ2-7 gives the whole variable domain EAGVTQFPSHSVIEKGQTVTLRCDPISGHDNLYWYRRVMGKEIKFLLHFVKESKQDESGMPNNRFLAERTGGTYSTLKVQPAELEDSGVYFCASSRAGDYEQYFGPGTRLTVT.